The 16 T cell receptor beta chains below were found in one sample sequenced in a study of T cells in Graves' hyperthyroidism and ophthalmopathy. Amplification yielded TCR beta CDR3 regions, with RNA transcripts as the source. Primed by the HTBI set, a first-round RT-PCR was run on the TCR CDR3. TCRdb itself ran the multiplex PCR reads through MiXCR, one entry per CDR3 protein. Found here are roughly 570,000 distinct CDR3 sequences, about 43% of them singletons; the top ten hold approximately 8.4%. Sequences were obtained from peripheral blood or thyroid tissue (not recorded which). The receptors here all came from a young woman with Graves' hyperthyroidism.

This clonotype was counted once. This may stem from a read error, because a much larger clone lies one nucleotide away. The V gene is TRBV5-8, the J gene TRBJ2-6; perhaps TRBD2 as D (6 bases). Germline CDR1 SGHTS, CDR2 YDEGEE. The CDR3 is made up of 15 amino acids. CDR3 amino acids: CASSWGLSGANVLAF. DNA for the CDR3: TGTGCCAGCAGCTGGGGACTCTCTGGGGCCAACGTCCTGGCTTTC.

This clonotype has just a few counts. V and J are TRBV27 and TRBJ1-1, with D possibly TRBD1 on 5 matching bases. V shed 5 bases and J shed 1 base, with 14 bases lying between them. CDR1 is MNHEY, CDR2 SMNVEV, per germline (reference sequence). The CDR3 sequence is 15 residues long. The CDR3 reads CASSPPGRGNTEAFF. In nucleotides, the CDR3 is TGTGCCAGCAGTCCCCCAGGGAGGGGGAACACTGAAGCTTTCTTT.

This clonotype was seen repeatedly, ten times or more. This chain uses TRBV24-1 with TRBJ2-5; 9 positions agree with TRBD1. Losses at the gene ends were 2 bases for V and 3 bases for J; bases not matched to a gene: 6. Germline values: CDR1 KGHDR, CDR2 SFDVKD. CDR3 size: 16 residues. CDR3 bases: TGTGCCACCAGTGATTCCGGGACAGGGATGAAAGAGACCCAGTACTTC. Residues: CATSDSGTGMKETQYF.

This clonotype showed up many times. One end of the junction varies from germline; a read error may be responsible. The V gene is TRBV5-1, the J gene TRBJ2-7; 7 nucleotides line up with TRBD1. The germline V gene encodes CDR1 SGHRS and CDR2 YFSETQ. The CDR3 is made up of 14 amino acids. CDR3 sequence reads: CASSLAAGGYEQYF. The CDR3 region has the DNA TGTGCCAGCAGCTTGGCGGCAGGGGGATACGAGCAGTACTTC. Complete variable domain (other parts from reference TRBV5-1 and TRBJ2-7): KAGVTQTPRYLIKTRGQQVTLSCSPISGHRSVSWYQQTPGQGLQFLFEYFSETQRNKGNFPGRFSGRQFSNSRSEMNVSTLELGDSALYLCASSLAAGGYEQYFGPGTRLTVT.

This clonotype was observed at least ten times. The gene calls are TRBV19 and TRBJ1-2; unclear D gene. Between the trimmed V and J ends, which lost 6 bases and 3 bases, there was a span of 8 bases. This CDR3 spans 12 amino acids. Looked up from germline, CDR1 is LNHDA and CDR2 is SQIVND (reference sequence). The CDR3 is CASRVLYYGYTF. CDR3 nucleotides: TGTGCCAGTAGGGTATTGTACTATGGCTACACCTTC.

This clonotype was found many times. V and J are TRBV20-1 and TRBJ2-7; D remains unclear. Germline V gives CDR1 DFQATT, CDR2 SNEGSKA (reference sequence). The CDR3 has 12 amino acids. V shed 1 base and J shed 0 bases, with 4 bases lying between them. CDR3 residues: CSARASSYEQYF. CDR3 in DNA: TGCAGTGCTAGAGCTAGCTCCTACGAGCAGTACTTC.

Concerning this clonotype: Given a much more abundant clone one base away, this may be a read error. The chain carries TRBV5-6 and TRBJ2-7; tentative D call: TRBD2 (5 bases). Trimming cost V 5 bases and J 0 bases, with 12 bases left between them. The V gene's germline CDR1 is SGHDT and CDR2 YYEEEE. The CDR3 consists of 14 residues. The CDR3 sequence: CASRRERTSYEQYF. The CDR3 DNA sequence: TGTGCCAGCAGGAGGGAGAGGACCTCCTACGAGCAGTACTTC.

The chain recombines TRBV29-1 with TRBJ1-2, with TRBD1 matching 8 bases. This CDR3 region has 12 residues. Germline V gives CDR1 SQVTM, CDR2 ANQGSEA. The V segment lost 8 bases and the J segment 2 bases; nucleotides outside the gene matches: 4. CDR3 DNA: TGCAGCAGTTGGGACAGGAACTATGGCTACACCTTC. This encodes CSSWDRNYGYTF.

The chain couples TRBV7-3 to TRBJ1-6; TRBD1 aligns across 7 bases. The CDR3 totals 13 residues. J gave up 18 bases and V 1 base, and 9 bases lay outside the gene matches. Per the germline V gene, CDR1 is SGHTA and CDR2 is FQGTGA. CDR3 bases: TGTGCCAGCAGCTTAATGGGGCAGGGGGACACCCACTTT. The encoded protein is CASSLMGQGDTHF. The entire variable domain, with the rest obtained from reference TRBV7-3 and TRBJ1-6, is as follows: GAGVSQTPSNKVTEKGKYVELRCDPISGHTALYWYRQSLGQGPEFLIYFQGTGAADDSGLPNDRFFAVRPEGSVSTLKIQRTERGDSAVYLCASSLMGQGDTHFGNGTRLTVT.

This rearrangement joins TRBV5-1 to TRBJ2-6; D gene uncertain. V was clipped by 5 bases and J by 4 bases, with 16 bases between them. CDR1 is SGHRS and CDR2 is YFSETQ in the germline V gene. CDR3 length equals 16 residues. The DNA of the CDR3 is TGCGCCAGCAGTACGACCGGGCCTCGAGGGGCCAACGTCCTGACTTTC. Protein sequence: CASSTTGPRGANVLTF.

This chain links TRBV2 with TRBJ1-2, with TRBD1 as a possible D gene (5 bases). The ends were cut back, 5 bases at V and 6 bases at J, with 16 bases in the middle. The germline V gene encodes CDR1 SNHLY and CDR2 FYNNEI. The CDR3 runs 14 residues. CDR3 nucleotide sequence: TGTGCCAGCAGTTTACGGGGCGGTTTGGATGGCTACACCTTC. This codes for CASSLRGGLDGYTF.

This sequence joins TRBV20-1 and TRBJ2-2; 14 bases are shared with TRBD2. CDR1 is DFQATT and CDR2 is SNEGSKA in the germline V gene (reference sequence). V lost 0 bases, J lost 11 bases, and 8 bases stayed unmatched. The CDR3 contains 16 residues. Here the CDR3 reads CSARDWGTSGSGELFF. The CDR3 DNA sequence: TGCAGTGCTAGAGACTGGGGGACTAGCGGGAGTGGTGAGCTGTTTTTT.

To note about this clonotype: A junction end diverges from the germline sequence, so it may reflect a read error. The chain uses TRBV7-2 and TRBJ1-1; D is unresolved. This CDR3 is 10 amino acids long. Germline values: CDR1 SGHTA, CDR2 FQGNSA. The DNA for the CDR3 is TGTGCCAGCAGCTTGATCCAGGAACCCTTT. It yields the protein CASSLIQEPF.

This clonotype was observed many times. The V call is TRBV5-6, the J call TRBJ1-1; no clear D gene. The V end was cut by 4 bases, the J end by 7 bases, with 11 bases between. CDR1 is SGHDT and CDR2 is YYEEEE in the germline V gene. The CDR3 has 12 residues. The CDR3 DNA reads as TGTGCCAGCAGCACTGGACTCTTTGAAGCTTTCTTT. As protein: CASSTGLFEAFF.

The chain employs TRBV29-1 and TRBJ1-1, with a possible D match to TRBD1 (5 bases). The V gene lost 8 bases and the J gene lost 1 base, with 17 bases spanning the gap. From germline, CDR1 is SQVTM and CDR2 ANQGSEA. The length of the CDR3 is 14 residues. CDR3 residues: CSSPPEGTNTEAFF. The CDR3 DNA reads TGCAGCTCACCACCTGAAGGGACGAACACTGAAGCTTTCTTT.

The chain recombines TRBV29-1 with TRBJ1-1; TRBD1 is a possible D gene (5 bases). With 1 base removed from V and 0 bases from J, the gap between germline ends came to 9 bases. Germline assignment: CDR1 SQVTM and CDR2 ANQGSEA. This CDR3 region has 14 residues. Here the CDR3 reads CSVEVGDMNTEAFF. In DNA, the CDR3 is TGCAGCGTTGAAGTGGGGGATATGAACACTGAAGCTTTCTTT.